The 27 T cell receptor beta chains below come from one sample, sequenced in a study of T cell responses to AZD1222 COVID-19 vaccine. Some clones are missing from TCRdb's copy, which holds only in-frame ones; the method was immunoSEQ multiplex PCR. The repertoire holds some 170,000 clones, with under 95% as singletons. Here the sequenced sample was peripheral blood, taken 28 days after the second AZD1222 dose. These receptors were taken from an adult who received the AZD1222 COVID-19 vaccine.

The chain links TRBV6-5 to TRBJ1-2; D possibly corresponds to TRBD1 (6 bases). Between the trimmed V and J ends, which lost 2 bases and 4 bases, there was a span of 11 bases. This CDR3 is built from 14 residues. Germline values: CDR1 MNHEY, CDR2 SVGAGI. The chain's CDR3 is CASSYQGGGYGYTF. The CDR3 DNA reads TGTGCCAGCAGTTACCAGGGAGGGGGCTATGGCTACACCTTC.

V gene TRBV19 combines with J gene TRBJ1-2; tentative D call: TRBD1 (5 bases). This CDR3 comprises 16 residues. Germline CDR1 and CDR2: LNHDA and SQIVND (reference sequence). The V gene lost 3 bases and the J gene lost 1 base, with 15 bases spanning the gap. In nucleotides, the CDR3 is TGTGCCAGTAGTATCCGACGGGGGATGGGTAACTATGGCTACACCTTC. It codes for CASSIRRGMGNYGYTF.

V is TRBV28 and J is TRBJ1-5; D perhaps matches TRBD1 (5 bases). The germline V and J ends were trimmed by 2 bases and 6 bases, with 14 bases remaining between them. CDR1 MDHEN and CDR2 SYDVKM come from the germline V gene. The CDR3 is made up of 15 amino acids. The DNA for the CDR3 is TGTGCCAGCAGTTTACATCGGGTCGGGGGTCAGCCCCAGCATTTT. Its protein is CASSLHRVGGQPQHF.

This clone was recorded a few times. The chain recombines TRBV7-2 with TRBJ1-6; D may be TRBD1 (5 bases). The length of the CDR3 is 15 residues. Germline values: CDR1 SGHTA, CDR2 FQGNSA. The V end was cut by 7 bases, the J end by 7 bases, with 17 bases between. CDR3 DNA sequence: TGTGCCAGCACTCCTGGTGGGGGTGTAAATTCACCCCTCCACTTT. Translating it yields CASTPGGGVNSPLHF.

The chain has TRBV3-1 (or the pseudogene TRBV3-2) and TRBJ1-1; D might be TRBD1 (6 bases). The V gene lost 4 bases and the J gene lost 0 bases, with 9 bases spanning the gap. CDR3 length: 14 amino acids. Germline CDR1 and CDR2: LGHDT and YNNKEL (reference sequence). CDR3 nucleotide sequence: TGTGCCAGCAGCCTAGGACAGATGAACACTGAAGCTTTCTTT. This gives the protein CASSLGQMNTEAFF.

This chain uses TRBV5-1 with TRBJ2-1; D remains unclear. Germline V gene lookup returns CDR1 SGHRS and CDR2 YFSETQ. The CDR3 loop spans 13 amino acids. Trimming left V 0 bases short and J 0 bases short, with 1 base between. The CDR3 here is CASSLASYNEQFF. The CDR3 nucleotides are TGCGCCAGCAGCTTGGCCTCCTACAATGAGCAGTTCTTC.

The V gene is TRBV12-3 or TRBV12-4, the J gene TRBJ1-2; a weak D match, TRBD1 (5 bases). The length of the CDR3 is 13 residues. V was clipped by 7 bases and J by 4 bases, with 13 bases between them. CDR3 sequence reads: CASTRGGPYGYTF. The CDR3 region has the DNA TGTGCCAGCACTCGGGGGGGTCCCTATGGCTACACCTTC.

This chain uses TRBV3-1 (or the pseudogene TRBV3-2) with TRBJ1-2; 12 nucleotides match TRBD1. Germline loops: CDR1 LGHDT, CDR2 YNNKEL (reference sequence). The CDR3 has 15 amino acids. J was trimmed by 8 bases and V by 6 bases; bases with no gene match: 10. CDR3 DNA: TGTGCCAGCAGGCGATTGGGACAGGGGGCAGGAGGCTACACCTTC. Protein: CASRRLGQGAGGYTF.

The V gene is TRBV19, the J gene TRBJ1-5; D unresolved. CDR3 length equals 14 residues. The V and J ends lost 2 bases and 4 bases respectively, with 9 bases between them. The germline gives CDR1 LNHDA, CDR2 SQIVND (reference sequence). CDR3 bases: TGTGCCAGTAGTATAACAAGGACTAATCAGCCCCAGCATTTT. Translated: CASSITRTNQPQHF.

This clone has just one count. V is TRBV30 and J is TRBJ2-7, with 8 bases lining up with TRBD1. The trim removed 5 bases at V and 3 bases at J, leaving 6 bases unmatched. CDR3 size: 13 residues. Germline CDR1 is GTSNPN and CDR2 is SVGIG (reference sequence). CDR3 region: CAWAGTGNYEQYF. The DNA of the CDR3 is TGTGCCTGGGCCGGGACAGGAAACTACGAGCAGTACTTC.

V is TRBV7-8 and J is TRBJ2-7; 9 nucleotides line up with TRBD2. The V gene's germline CDR1 is SGHVS and CDR2 FQNEAQ. The V and J ends lost 5 bases and 5 bases, in that order; junction bases with no gene match: 16. The CDR3 extends over 17 amino acids. Here the CDR3 reads CASSPPEGTSLGDEQYF. CDR3 coding DNA: TGTGCCAGCAGCCCCCCCGAGGGGACTAGCTTAGGGGACGAGCAGTACTTC.

The chain carries TRBV7-9 and TRBJ2-1, with 7 bases aligning to TRBD1. The germline gives CDR1 SEHNR, CDR2 FQNEAQ (reference sequence). The CDR3 has 15 residues. J was trimmed by 3 bases and V by 6 bases; bases with no gene match: 8. The chain's CDR3 is CASSFRQGRYNEQFF. CDR3 in DNA: TGTGCCAGCAGTTTCCGACAGGGTCGCTACAATGAGCAGTTCTTC.

This clone was picked up one time. The chain employs TRBV5-1 and TRBJ2-2; D unclear. Looked up from germline, CDR1 is SGHRS and CDR2 is YFSETQ. The CDR3 is made up of 17 amino acids. The germline V and J ends were trimmed by 4 bases and 0 bases, with 16 bases remaining between them. CDR3 sequence (DNA): TGCGCCAGCAGCCAAGGATCCGGGTCATCGAACACCGGGGAGCTGTTTTTT. Protein product: CASSQGSGSSNTGELFF. Based on the CDR3 plus reference TRBV5-1 and TRBJ2-2, the full variable domain is KAGVTQTPRYLIKTRGQQVTLSCSPISGHRSVSWYQQTPGQGLQFLFEYFSETQRNKGNFPGRFSGRQFSNSRSEMNVSTLELGDSALYLCASSQGSGSSNTGELFFGEGSRLTVL.

This clone was detected only once. The V call is TRBV30, the J call TRBJ1-5, with D perhaps matching TRBD1 (6 bases). CDR3 length equals 13 residues. Germline-derived CDR1 and CDR2 are GTSNPN and SVGIG (reference sequence). V lost 3 bases, J lost 4 bases, and 10 bases lay in between. The CDR3 here is CAWSYQGNQPQHF. For the CDR3, the DNA is TGTGCCTGGAGCTACCAGGGGAATCAGCCCCAGCATTTT.

The chain recombines TRBV6-5 with TRBJ1-6, with TRBD1 identical over 9 bases. CDR1 is MNHEY, CDR2 SVGAGI, per germline. V trimming: 7 bases; J trimming: 8 bases; junction bases outside the gene matches: 6. The CDR3 runs to 14 residues. The CDR3 loop reads CASTLDRGDSPLHF. The DNA of the CDR3 is TGTGCCAGCACCCTGGACAGGGGTGATTCACCCCTCCACTTT.

V is TRBV27 and J is TRBJ2-7, with 15 bases matching TRBD2. V lost 5 bases and J lost 9; bases outside the gene matches: 5. The germline CDR1 and CDR2 sequences are MNHEY and SMNVEV (reference sequence). This CDR3 region has 14 residues. CDR3 sequence reads: CASSNTGLAGGQYF. CDR3 bases: TGTGCCAGCAGTAACACGGGACTAGCGGGAGGGCAGTACTTC.

The rearrangement joins TRBV11-2 to TRBJ2-1, with D uncertain. Germline lookup yields CDR1 SGHAT and CDR2 FQNNGV. The V end lost 5 bases, the J end lost 9 bases, and 5 bases lay between the germline ends. CDR3 length equals 10 residues. The CDR3 bases are TGTGCCAGCAGCGACGTTGAGCAGTTCTTC. The encoded protein is CASSDVEQFF.

The chain employs TRBV4-1 and TRBJ2-7; 7 bases agree with TRBD1. Germline V gene data show CDR1 as MGHRA and CDR2 as YSYEKL. V lost 1 base and J lost 8; bases outside the gene matches: 8. The CDR3 runs to 14 residues. This CDR3 reads CASSQVRDSSQQYF. For the CDR3, the DNA is TGCGCCAGCAGCCAAGTCCGGGACAGCAGCCAGCAGTACTTC.

V and J are TRBV12-3 or TRBV12-4 and TRBJ2-1; D unresolved. The length of the CDR3 is 12 residues. Trimming pared 5 bases from V and 8 bases from J, leaving 10 bases between. The CDR3 bases are TGTGCCAGCAGTCCCGAGTGGCATGAGCAGTTCTTC. Protein sequence: CASSPEWHEQFF.

This chain connects TRBV4-3 to TRBJ1-6; TRBD1 matches at 7 bases. The germline gives CDR1 LGHNA, CDR2 YSLEER. The CDR3 contains 14 residues. V trimming: 6 bases; J trimming: 7 bases; junction bases outside the gene matches: 6. The CDR3 region has the DNA TGCGCCAGCAGTATTAACAGGGGAAATTCACCCCTCCACTTT. As protein: CASSINRGNSPLHF.

This chain uses TRBV7-9 with TRBJ1-1; the match to TRBD1 covers 8 bases. Germline V lookup: CDR1 SEHNR, CDR2 FQNEAQ (reference sequence). J was trimmed by 4 bases and V by 2 bases; bases with no gene match: 3. There are 14 residues in the CDR3. The CDR3: CASSLRTGGTEAFF. DNA for the CDR3: TGTGCCAGCAGCTTACGAACAGGGGGCACTGAAGCTTTCTTT.

This sequence joins TRBV16 and TRBJ2-7; 9 bases are shared with TRBD1. The V and J ends lost 8 bases and 2 bases, in that order; junction bases with no gene match: 7. This CDR3 is built from 14 residues. Germline CDR1 KGHSY, CDR2 FQNENV. The chain's CDR3 is CASAQGAGAYEQYF. The CDR3 DNA follows: TGTGCCAGCGCACAGGGGGCGGGTGCCTACGAGCAGTACTTC.

The chain has TRBV3-1 (or the pseudogene TRBV3-2) and TRBJ1-5; D call uncertain. V dropped 0 bases and J dropped 5 bases, with 5 bases sitting between them. CDR3 size: 13 residues. Germline loops: CDR1 LGHDT, CDR2 YNNKEL (reference sequence). The chain's CDR3 is CASSQEWDQPQHF. CDR3 DNA sequence: TGTGCCAGCAGCCAAGAATGGGATCAGCCCCAGCATTTT.

This chain links TRBV7-2 with TRBJ1-1, with D unclear. CDR1 and CDR2 (germline): SGHTA, FQGNSA. The CDR3 length is 16 residues. V was trimmed by 1 base and J by 0 bases, leaving 12 bases between them. The CDR3 DNA is TGTGCCAGCAGCTTAGTGGCAGTTTCCATGAACACTGAAGCTTTCTTT. Translating it yields CASSLVAVSMNTEAFF.

This clone was recorded once. The gene calls are TRBV6-5 and TRBJ2-7; unclear D gene. The germline gives CDR1 MNHEY, CDR2 SVGAGI. This CDR3 has 16 amino acids. V was shortened by 4 bases and J by 0 bases, with 16 bases between the two germline ends. The CDR3 DNA reads TGTGCCAGCAGTTTACTCTCCTCCACCGCCTCCTACGAGCAGTACTTC. Protein: CASSLLSSTASYEQYF.

The CDR3 bases are TGTGCCAGCAGTGACCAGGGGACGGCCTATGGCTACACCTTC. Protein: CASSDQGTAYGYTF. The J gene is TRBJ1-2, the V gene TRBV6-1, with D possibly being TRBD1 (6 bases). This CDR3 has 14 amino acids. Between the trimmed V and J ends, which lost 3 bases and 4 bases, there was a span of 12 bases. Germline assignment: CDR1 MNHNS and CDR2 SASEGT.

This chain connects TRBV19 to TRBJ1-1, with TRBD1 as a possible D gene (5 bases). The CDR3 consists of 14 residues. Trimming shortened V by 4 bases and J by 5 bases, and 14 bases separated the two germline ends. In germline, CDR1 is LNHDA, CDR2 SQIVND (reference sequence). The CDR3 reads CASSTSGGRTEAFF. The CDR3 nucleotides are TGTGCCAGTAGTACCTCTGGGGGGAGGACTGAAGCTTTCTTT.